The clone carrying this T cell receptor (beta chain) has more than one count but fewer than ten. Its antigen is as yet unknown. PCR was performed using 60 Vbeta and 13 Jbeta primers. The authors' processing: Around 80 million unique TCR beta chains, around 11 million of them shared, were counted by a later analysis. The assay was immunoSEQ multiplex PCR, and TCRdb's table has in-frame clones only and misses some. The V and J calls and clone size are taken from that table; D and trimming were inferred from the DNA. The sample consists of around 98,000 clones, roughly 70% of them appearing once. This entry comes from a study of cytomegalovirus exposure and HLA in healthy donors. Overall study context: Prior work identified around 120 million unique TCR beta sequences in around 170 million T cells.

General study results and limits: Later analysis showed most CMV-associated TCR beta chains appearing HLA-restricted.

Germline loops: CDR1 SGHDT, CDR2 YYEEEE. Trimming removed 3 bases from V and 6 bases from J, with 9 bases in between. The CDR3 spans 12 residues. The sample comprised PBMCs. This clonotype originated in a man aged 45-60 years in good health and CMV-seronegative. This chain uses TRBV5-6 with TRBJ1-2, with D perhaps matching TRBD1 (6 bases). The CDR3 sequence: CASSWAGDGYTF. In nucleotides, the CDR3 is TGTGCCAGCAGCTGGGCAGGGGATGGCTACACCTTC.